This TCR beta chain is from a study of cytomegalovirus exposure and HLA in healthy donors. Notes on the study in general: Relative to equally common others, HLA-associated TCR beta chains showed greater clonal expansion in a later analysis. V- and J-gene trimming in TCR beta was tied to a missense DCLRE1C variant by an analysis performed later.

PCR was performed using 60 Vbeta and 13 Jbeta primers. Generated by immunoSEQ multiplex PCR, the TCRdb table keeps only in-frame clones and is missing some. The data contain approximately 150,000 clones, over 70% of them singletons. As regards this clone: Its specificity is unknown. A junction end diverges from the germline sequence, so it may reflect a read error. Different DNA sequences within this sample yield the same CDR3.

CDR3 length: 15 residues. The V gene's germline CDR1 is MNHEY and CDR2 SMNVEV (reference sequence). The sample consisted of PBMCs. The chain links TRBV27 to TRBJ2-2; a weak D match, TRBD2 (5 bases). This receptor was obtained from a man aged 30 to 45 in good health and CMV-seronegative. CDR3 sequence (DNA): TGTGCCAGCAGTTTAGCCGACTGGAACACCGGGGAGCTGTTCTTT. The encoded protein is CASSLADWNTGELFF.